Listed below are T cell receptor beta chains from one sample, sequenced in a study of Tregs in tolerant kidney transplant recipients. The assay was immunoSEQ multiplex PCR, and TCRdb's table has in-frame clones only and misses some. The profile covers 60,000 to 65,000 clones, with approximately 98% appearing a single time and 0.34% taken by the ten largest. The material sequenced was Tregs from blood, taken before the transplant. These receptors were taken from a human donor who received a combined kidney and bone marrow transplant. Both conserved end residues are part of each CDR3. D genes are given only for firm matches. Size is stated for part of the rows, as once, few or many counts, or as a class when the clone is expanded.

j_call: TRBJ1-3
d_call: TRBD1
v_call: TRBV7-2
cdr3_length: 15
clone_size: -
cdr3_aa: CASSLPDRAVYTIYF
cdr3_nt: TGTGCCAGCAGCTTACCAGACAGGGCGGTATACACCATATATTTT

j_call: TRBJ2-2
d_call: TRBD1
v_call: TRBV19
cdr3_length: 14
clone_size: -
cdr3_aa: CASSRQGFTGELFF
cdr3_nt: TGTGCCAGTAGTCGACAGGGATTCACCGGGGAGCTGTTTTTT

j_call: TRBJ2-5
d_call: -
v_call: TRBV28
cdr3_length: 15
clone_size: -
cdr3_aa: CASSLLRAGQETQYF
cdr3_nt: TGTGCCAGCAGTTTGCTGCGGGCCGGACAAGAGACCCAGTACTTC

j_call: TRBJ2-3
d_call: -
v_call: TRBV7-2
cdr3_length: 12
clone_size: once
cdr3_aa: CASSTSTDTQYF
cdr3_nt: TGTGCCAGCAGTACTAGCACAGATACGCAGTATTTT

j_call: TRBJ2-7
d_call: -
v_call: TRBV29-1
cdr3_length: 14
clone_size: -
cdr3_aa: CSVALGSGTYEQYF
cdr3_nt: TGCAGCGTTGCCCTAGGGAGTGGGACCTACGAGCAGTACTTC

j_call: TRBJ1-2
d_call: -
v_call: TRBV20-1
cdr3_length: 11
clone_size: -
cdr3_aa: CSALGGYGYTF
cdr3_nt: TGCAGTGCTTTAGGGGGCTATGGCTACACCTTC

j_call: TRBJ2-7
d_call: -
v_call: TRBV11-3
cdr3_length: 14
clone_size: -
cdr3_aa: CASSLDGGTYEQYF
cdr3_nt: TGTGCCAGCAGCTTAGACGGAGGGACCTACGAGCAGTACTTC

j_call: TRBJ2-1
d_call: -
v_call: TRBV15
cdr3_length: 16
clone_size: -
cdr3_aa: CATSRGAGAPYNEQFF
cdr3_nt: TGTGCCACCAGCAGAGGTGCGGGGGCCCCCTACAATGAGCAGTTCTTC

j_call: TRBJ1-2
d_call: -
v_call: TRBV19
cdr3_length: 14
clone_size: once
cdr3_aa: CASSISAGRYGYTF
cdr3_nt: TGTGCCAGTAGTATCTCTGCAGGTAGATATGGCTACACCTTC

j_call: TRBJ1-6
d_call: TRBD1
v_call: TRBV27
cdr3_length: 17
clone_size: -
cdr3_aa: CASSLFEGTGVDSPLHF
cdr3_nt: TGTGCCAGCAGTTTATTTGAGGGGACAGGGGTTGATTCACCCCTCCACTTT

j_call: TRBJ2-7
d_call: -
v_call: TRBV9
cdr3_length: 13
clone_size: -
cdr3_aa: CASSARPRGEQYF
cdr3_nt: TGTGCCAGCAGCGCCCGGCCCCGGGGCGAGCAGTACTTC

j_call: TRBJ2-1
d_call: TRBD2
v_call: TRBV11-3
cdr3_length: 15
clone_size: -
cdr3_aa: CASSQRLAGGSEQFF
cdr3_nt: TGTGCCAGCAGCCAAAGACTAGCGGGAGGTTCTGAGCAGTTCTTC

j_call: TRBJ2-7
d_call: TRBD1
v_call: TRBV5-1
cdr3_length: 13
clone_size: -
cdr3_aa: CASSRDRSYEQYF
cdr3_nt: TGCGCCAGCAGCAGGGACAGATCCTACGAGCAGTACTTC

j_call: TRBJ2-3
d_call: TRBD2
v_call: TRBV7-2
cdr3_length: 17
clone_size: once
cdr3_aa: CASSFRTSGSKADTQYF
cdr3_nt: TGTGCCAGCAGCTTTCGGACTAGCGGGAGTAAGGCAGATACGCAGTATTTT

j_call: TRBJ1-1
d_call: -
v_call: TRBV19
cdr3_length: 17
clone_size: -
cdr3_aa: CASSILGRWGVNTEAFF
cdr3_nt: TGTGCCAGTAGTATTCTTGGTCGATGGGGGGTGAACACTGAAGCTTTCTTT

j_call: TRBJ1-2
d_call: -
v_call: TRBV11-3
cdr3_length: 13
clone_size: -
cdr3_aa: CASSRQSYYGYTF
cdr3_nt: TGTGCCAGCAGCCGACAGTCCTACTATGGCTACACCTTC

j_call: TRBJ2-2
d_call: -
v_call: TRBV5-6
cdr3_length: 15
clone_size: -
cdr3_aa: CASSLSGIGTGELFF
cdr3_nt: TGTGCCAGCAGCTTGTCAGGGATTGGAACCGGGGAGCTGTTTTTT

j_call: TRBJ1-2
d_call: -
v_call: TRBV19
cdr3_length: 16
clone_size: once
cdr3_aa: CASSGGRGIDFAGYTF
cdr3_nt: TGTGCCAGTTCCGGGGGGAGGGGTATTGATTTTGCTGGCTACACCTTC

j_call: TRBJ2-7
d_call: -
v_call: TRBV5-1
cdr3_length: 12
clone_size: -
cdr3_aa: CASSEGLYEQYF
cdr3_nt: TGCGCCAGCAGCGAGGGACTCTACGAGCAGTACTTC

j_call: TRBJ2-3
d_call: -
v_call: TRBV5-6
cdr3_length: 13
clone_size: once
cdr3_aa: CASSLTSTDTQYF
cdr3_nt: TGTGCCAGCAGCTTGACTAGCACAGATACGCAGTATTTT

j_call: TRBJ2-7
d_call: -
v_call: TRBV30
cdr3_length: 14
clone_size: -
cdr3_aa: CAWSGGRGGYEQYF
cdr3_nt: TGTGCCTGGAGCGGCGGGAGAGGGGGTTACGAGCAGTACTTC

j_call: TRBJ2-6
d_call: TRBD1
v_call: TRBV19
cdr3_length: 24
clone_size: -
cdr3_aa: CASSINRFTGTGKHVLSGANVLTF
cdr3_nt: TGTGCCAGTAGTATAAATCGGTTTACCGGGACAGGGAAACACGTCCTCTCTGGGGCCAACGTCCTGACTTTC

j_call: TRBJ2-1
d_call: TRBD2
v_call: TRBV5-1
cdr3_length: 15
clone_size: -
cdr3_aa: CASSGVAGEYNEQFF
cdr3_nt: TGCGCCAGCAGCGGTGTAGCGGGGGAATACAATGAGCAGTTCTTC

j_call: TRBJ1-2
d_call: -
v_call: TRBV4-3
cdr3_length: 13
clone_size: once
cdr3_aa: CASSPWGGYGYTF
cdr3_nt: TGCGCCAGCAGCCCGTGGGGAGGTTACGGCTACACCTTC

j_call: TRBJ1-1
d_call: -
v_call: TRBV4-3
cdr3_length: 13
clone_size: -
cdr3_aa: CASSQAPRTEAFF
cdr3_nt: TGCGCCAGCAGCCAGGCTCCGCGGACTGAAGCTTTCTTT

j_call: TRBJ2-5
d_call: TRBD2
v_call: TRBV7-2
cdr3_length: 16
clone_size: -
cdr3_aa: CASSLRASGYQETQYF
cdr3_nt: TGTGCCAGCAGCTTAAGGGCTAGCGGGTACCAAGAGACCCAGTACTTC

j_call: TRBJ2-1
d_call: -
v_call: TRBV2
cdr3_length: 12
clone_size: -
cdr3_aa: CASRREANEQFF
cdr3_nt: TGTGCCAGCAGAAGAGAGGCCAATGAGCAGTTCTTC

j_call: TRBJ2-3
d_call: TRBD2
v_call: TRBV9
cdr3_length: 15
clone_size: -
cdr3_aa: CASSERLAGGDTQYF
cdr3_nt: TGTGCCAGCAGCGAAAGACTAGCGGGAGGGGATACGCAGTATTTT

j_call: TRBJ1-4
d_call: -
v_call: TRBV7-9
cdr3_length: 15
clone_size: -
cdr3_aa: CASSLVWGTNEKLFF
cdr3_nt: TGTGCCAGCAGCTTAGTTTGGGGCACTAATGAAAAACTGTTTTTT

j_call: TRBJ1-2
d_call: TRBD1
v_call: TRBV10-3
cdr3_length: 14
clone_size: -
cdr3_aa: CAISVTGGGNGYTF
cdr3_nt: TGTGCCATCAGTGTGACAGGGGGCGGGAATGGCTACACCTTC

j_call: TRBJ2-2
d_call: TRBD2
v_call: TRBV7-6
cdr3_length: 15
clone_size: -
cdr3_aa: CASSLLADTTGELFF
cdr3_nt: TGTGCCAGCAGCTTACTAGCGGATACCACCGGGGAGCTGTTTTTT

j_call: TRBJ2-1
d_call: -
v_call: TRBV5-6
cdr3_length: 16
clone_size: -
cdr3_aa: CASSFNEGGAYNEQFF
cdr3_nt: TGTGCCAGCAGCTTTAATGAGGGAGGTGCCTACAATGAGCAGTTCTTC

j_call: TRBJ2-5
d_call: TRBD2
v_call: TRBV18
cdr3_length: 16
clone_size: -
cdr3_aa: CASSFGLAANQETQYF
cdr3_nt: TGTGCCAGCTCCTTCGGACTAGCGGCCAACCAAGAGACCCAGTACTTC

j_call: TRBJ2-5
d_call: TRBD2
v_call: TRBV5-1
cdr3_length: 14
clone_size: -
cdr3_aa: CASSPGLGGETQYF
cdr3_nt: TGCGCCAGCAGCCCGGGACTAGGAGGGGAGACCCAGTACTTC

j_call: TRBJ2-1
d_call: TRBD1
v_call: TRBV5-4
cdr3_length: 14
clone_size: -
cdr3_aa: CASNTGGAYNEQFF
cdr3_nt: TGTGCCAGCAATACAGGGGGCGCGTACAATGAGCAGTTCTTC

j_call: TRBJ2-3
d_call: TRBD1
v_call: TRBV5-1
cdr3_length: 16
clone_size: -
cdr3_aa: CASTMGQALSTDTQYF
cdr3_nt: TGCGCCAGTACGATGGGACAGGCTTTAAGCACAGATACGCAGTATTTT

j_call: TRBJ1-2
d_call: -
v_call: TRBV28
cdr3_length: 13
clone_size: -
cdr3_aa: CASSFDPERGYTF
cdr3_nt: TGTGCCAGCAGTTTCGATCCCGAGCGGGGCTACACCTTC

j_call: TRBJ1-2
d_call: TRBD1
v_call: TRBV19
cdr3_length: 14
clone_size: -
cdr3_aa: CASSRDRGQYGYTF
cdr3_nt: TGTGCCAGTAGTAGGGACAGGGGGCAATATGGCTACACCTTC

j_call: TRBJ1-2
d_call: -
v_call: TRBV27
cdr3_length: 17
clone_size: -
cdr3_aa: CASTLRIHDRKNYGYTF
cdr3_nt: TGTGCCAGCACCCTAAGGATCCACGACAGGAAAAACTATGGCTACACCTTC

j_call: TRBJ2-5
d_call: TRBD1
v_call: TRBV29-1
cdr3_length: 15
clone_size: -
cdr3_aa: CSAYPGGAGRETQYF
cdr3_nt: TGCAGCGCCTACCCAGGGGGCGCGGGTCGGGAGACCCAGTACTTC

j_call: TRBJ2-6
d_call: TRBD1
v_call: TRBV18
cdr3_length: 17
clone_size: -
cdr3_aa: CASSPGQGFSGANVLTF
cdr3_nt: TGTGCCAGCTCACCGGGACAGGGCTTCTCTGGGGCCAACGTCCTGACTTTC

j_call: TRBJ2-1
d_call: TRBD1
v_call: TRBV5-3
cdr3_length: 15
clone_size: -
cdr3_aa: CARSVGQGLGNEQFF
cdr3_nt: TGTGCCAGAAGTGTGGGACAGGGGCTGGGAAATGAGCAGTTCTTC